One and the same sample provided the 13 T cell receptor beta chains below, sequenced in a study of shared clonotypes between healthy human individuals. Produced via immunoSEQ multiplex PCR; TCRdb's table is partial and in-frame only. Of under 1 million clones in the sample, approximately 96% are singletons; the top ten hold about 0.22%. Terminally differentiated effector memory CD45RA+ cells were left out of the naive CD8 fraction, which was CD45RO-negative and positively selected for CCR7. Sequenced material: naive CD8+ T cells sorted from blood. The receptors originated from a man aged 30 to 39 in good health.

In regard to this clone: Other DNA sequences in the same sample also yield this CDR3. The rearrangement uses TRBV4-1 and TRBJ2-3; D unclear. CDR1 is MGHRA, CDR2 YSYEKL, per germline. V lost 1 base and J lost 1, with 6 bases in between. The CDR3 consists of 14 residues. This CDR3 reads CASSQVEGTDTQYF. CDR3 bases: TGCGCCAGCAGCCAAGTTGAGGGCACAGATACGCAGTATTTT.

The chain carries TRBV4-3 and TRBJ2-7; 9 bases are shared with TRBD1. The V gene's germline CDR1 is LGHNA and CDR2 YSLEER. The CDR3 spans 17 residues. J was trimmed by 2 bases and V by 2 bases; bases with no gene match: 10. CDR3 in DNA: TGCGCCAGCAGCCAATCAATTACAGGGGGCTTCCCCTACGAGCAGTACTTC. Translation: CASSQSITGGFPYEQYF.

The chain recombines TRBV19 with TRBJ1-1; the D gene is possibly TRBD1 (6 bases). V was trimmed by 5 bases and J by 3 bases, leaving 13 bases between them. The germline gives CDR1 LNHDA, CDR2 SQIVND (reference sequence). The CDR3 has 14 residues. DNA of the CDR3: TGTGCCAGTAGTTTACAGGGAATGCACACTGAAGCTTTCTTT. It specifies CASSLQGMHTEAFF.

The J gene is TRBJ2-5, the V gene TRBV7-9, with a weak D call TRBD1 (6 bases). The germline gives CDR1 SEHNR, CDR2 FQNEAQ (reference sequence). Trimming left V 4 bases short and J 2 bases short, with 17 bases between. This CDR3 contains 16 residues. This chain's CDR3 is CASSWDPEGVQETQYF. CDR3 DNA sequence: TGTGCCAGCAGCTGGGACCCTGAGGGGGTACAAGAGACCCAGTACTTC. Full variable domain (outside the CDR3, taken from reference TRBV7-9 and TRBJ2-5): DTGVSQNPRHKITKRGQNVTFRCDPISEHNRLYWYRQTLGQGPEFLTYFQNEAQLEKSRLLSDRFSAERPKGSFSTLEIQRTEQGDSAMYLCASSWDPEGVQETQYFGPGTRLLVL.

The chain employs TRBV7-2 and TRBJ2-3; D is undetermined. The CDR3 contains 15 residues. The V gene lost 1 base and the J gene lost 4 bases, with 12 bases spanning the gap. Germline CDR1 and CDR2: SGHTA and FQGNSA. The CDR3 DNA follows: TGTGCCAGCAGCTTAGGGGTCTTGCCGGCAGATACGCAGTATTTT. Its translation is CASSLGVLPADTQYF. The whole variable domain, filled in from reference TRBV7-2 and TRBJ2-3, reads GAGVSQSPSNKVTEKGKDVELRCDPISGHTALYWYRQSLGQGLEFLIYFQGNSAPDKSGLPSDRFSAERTGGSVSTLTIQRTQQEDSAVYLCASSLGVLPADTQYFGPGTRLTVL.

This chain uses TRBV5-1 with TRBJ2-5, with D unresolved. V lost 1 base and J lost 1, with 11 bases in between. Germline V gene data show CDR1 as SGHRS and CDR2 as YFSETQ. CDR3 length: 15 residues. The CDR3 nucleotides are TGCGCCAGCAGCTTGCTAGTCCCCTTCCAAGAGACCCAGTACTTC. Translated, it gives CASSLLVPFQETQYF.

The gene calls are TRBV13 and TRBJ2-7; 9 nucleotides line up with TRBD1. The trim removed 1 base at V and 3 bases at J, leaving 4 bases unmatched. The CDR3 loop spans 15 amino acids. Looked up from germline, CDR1 is PRHDT and CDR2 is FYEKMQ (reference sequence). CDR3 nucleotide sequence: TGTGCCAGCAGCTTAGCCGGGACAGGGTTCTACGAGCAGTACTTC. The encoded protein is CASSLAGTGFYEQYF.

This clone was found once. The J gene is TRBJ2-7, the V gene TRBV7-8; the D is unclear. The V end was cut by 1 base, the J end by 0 bases, with 7 bases between. The germline V gene encodes CDR1 SGHVS and CDR2 FQNEAQ. The CDR3 extends over 14 amino acids. This CDR3 is CASSLVHGSYEQYF. CDR3 DNA: TGTGCCAGCAGCTTAGTGCACGGCTCCTACGAGCAGTACTTC.

The chain has TRBV27 and TRBJ1-2; D call uncertain. Germline V gene data show CDR1 as MNHEY and CDR2 as SMNVEV (reference sequence). The CDR3 covers 12 residues. V lost 7 bases and J 8 bases, leaving 14 bases between the germline ends. The CDR3 region is CASKTSAGGYTF. CDR3 DNA sequence: TGTGCCAGCAAGACTTCCGCGGGCGGCTACACCTTC.

This chain uses TRBV7-9 with TRBJ2-7, with D uncertain. This CDR3 is built from 16 residues. From germline, CDR1 is SEHNR and CDR2 FQNEAQ (reference sequence). V lost 5 bases to trimming and J lost 3 bases, with 20 bases between them. The CDR3 protein is CASSPYDGGRNYEQYF. CDR3 nucleotides: TGTGCCAGCAGCCCATATGATGGTGGACGGAACTACGAGCAGTACTTC.

V and J are TRBV30 and TRBJ2-7; D perhaps matches TRBD1 (5 bases). The CDR3 contains 13 residues. V gave up 0 bases and J gave up 7 bases, with 13 bases separating them. Germline CDR1 GTSNPN, CDR2 SVGIG (reference sequence). The CDR3 DNA follows: TGTGCCTGGAGTGTTGCAGGGCTTGGAGAGCAGTACTTC. Translation: CAWSVAGLGEQYF. The whole variable domain, filled in from reference TRBV30 and TRBJ2-7, reads SQTIHQWPATLVQPVGSPLSLECTVEGTSNPNLYWYRQAAGRGLQLLFYSVGIGQISSEVPQNLSASRPQDRQFILSSKKLLLSDSGFYLCAWSVAGLGEQYFGPGTRLTVT.

Turning to this clone: Within the sample, other DNA sequences also encode this same CDR3. The V call is TRBV5-1, the J call TRBJ2-2; 7 nucleotides line up with TRBD1. The germline gives CDR1 SGHRS, CDR2 YFSETQ. The trim removed 0 bases at V and 4 bases at J, leaving 9 bases unmatched. This CDR3 is built from 17 residues. For the CDR3, the DNA is TGCGCCAGCAGCTTGGCGGGGCAGGGGGTGAGCACCGGGGAGCTGTTTTTT. This gives the protein CASSLAGQGVSTGELFF. The variable domain in full, completed from reference TRBV5-1 and TRBJ2-2, reads KAGVTQTPRYLIKTRGQQVTLSCSPISGHRSVSWYQQTPGQGLQFLFEYFSETQRNKGNFPGRFSGRQFSNSRSEMNVSTLELGDSALYLCASSLAGQGVSTGELFFGEGSRLTVL.

V usage is TRBV30 and J usage is TRBJ1-1; D remains ambiguous. The CDR3 extends over 17 amino acids. The V and J ends lost 0 bases and 0 bases respectively, with 17 bases between them. Germline V CDR1 and CDR2: GTSNPN, SVGIG (reference sequence). CDR3 coding DNA: TGTGCCTGGAGTGTAGCGGCGTGGAGTTCCATGAACACTGAAGCTTTCTTT. Translated, it gives CAWSVAAWSSMNTEAFF.